This TCR beta chain was sequenced for a study of cytomegalovirus exposure and HLA in healthy donors. V was cut by 7 bases and J by 3 bases, with 16 bases left in between. The CDR3 is 16 residues long. Germline V gene lookup returns CDR1 MDHEN and CDR2 SYDVKM. A word on this clone: Its antigen is still unknown.

Findings and limits, study-wide: In a later analysis, TCR beta V- and J-gene trimming showed a link to a missense DCLRE1C variant.

This PCR relied on a set of 60 Vbeta primers and 13 Jbeta primers. Measured with immunoSEQ multiplex PCR; TCRdb has only the in-frame clones, and not every one. The data hold some 67,000 clones, with around 80% observed a single time. The source of this sequence is a woman aged 25 to 45 in good health and CMV-seronegative. The specimen was PBMCs. The chain recombines TRBV28 with TRBJ1-6, with a tentative D call TRBD1 (5 bases). CDR3: CASNSIGANYNSPLHF. CDR3 coding DNA: TGTGCCAGCAACTCTATTGGGGCTAACTATAATTCACCCCTCCACTTT. The whole variable domain, remainder taken from reference TRBV28 and TRBJ1-6, is DVKVTQSSRYLVKRTGEKVFLECVQDMDHENMFWYRQDPGLGLRLIYFSYDVKMKEKGDIPEGYSVSREKKERFSLILESASTNQTSMYLCASNSIGANYNSPLHFGNGTRLTVT.